What follows is one TCR beta chain and its context. Only in-frame clones appear in the TCRdb table, and some are missing; sequencing was by immunoSEQ multiplex PCR. Of some 2,100,000 clones listed, almost 96% are singletons. This sample was included in a study of shared clonotypes between healthy human individuals. Germline lookup yields CDR1 MDHEN and CDR2 SYDVKM. This CDR3 is built from 16 residues. The V segment lost 5 bases and the J segment 0 bases; nucleotides outside the gene matches: 7. The clonotype comes from a man aged 18 to 35 in good health. The material sequenced was naive CD4+ T cells sorted from blood. Indicated subset: CD45RA+ positively selected. The chain links TRBV28 to TRBJ2-5, with 9 bases matching TRBD1. The CDR3 nucleotides read TGTGCCAGCAGTGCCGGACAGGGGTTGTACCAAGAGACCCAGTACTTC. Translated: CASSAGQGLYQETQYF. The full variable domain, in which reference TRBV28 and TRBJ2-5 provide the parts outside the CDR3, is DVKVTQSSRYLVKRTGEKVFLECVQDMDHENMFWYRQDPGLGLRLIYFSYDVKMKEKGDIPEGYSVSREKKERFSLILESASTNQTSMYLCASSAGQGLYQETQYFGPGTRLLVL.